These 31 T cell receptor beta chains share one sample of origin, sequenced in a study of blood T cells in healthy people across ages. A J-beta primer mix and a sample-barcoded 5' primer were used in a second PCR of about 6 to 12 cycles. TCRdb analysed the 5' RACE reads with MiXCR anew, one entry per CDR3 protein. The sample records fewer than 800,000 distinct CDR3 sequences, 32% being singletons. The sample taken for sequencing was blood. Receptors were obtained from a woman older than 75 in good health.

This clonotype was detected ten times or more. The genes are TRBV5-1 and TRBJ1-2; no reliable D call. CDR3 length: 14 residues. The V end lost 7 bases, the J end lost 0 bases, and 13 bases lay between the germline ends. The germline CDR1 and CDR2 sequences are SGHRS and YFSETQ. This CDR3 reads CASSVGLANYGYTF. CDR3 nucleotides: TGCGCCAGCTCTGTCGGGTTAGCTAACTATGGCTACACCTTC.

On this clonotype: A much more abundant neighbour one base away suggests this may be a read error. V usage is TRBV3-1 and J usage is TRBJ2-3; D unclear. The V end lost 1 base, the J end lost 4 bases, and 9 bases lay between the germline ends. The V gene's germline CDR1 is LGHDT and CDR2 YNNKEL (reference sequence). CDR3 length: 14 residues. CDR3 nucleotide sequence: TGTGCCAGCAGCCAAGTGAGGCCCGCAGATACGCAGTATTTT. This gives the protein CASSQVRPADTQYF.

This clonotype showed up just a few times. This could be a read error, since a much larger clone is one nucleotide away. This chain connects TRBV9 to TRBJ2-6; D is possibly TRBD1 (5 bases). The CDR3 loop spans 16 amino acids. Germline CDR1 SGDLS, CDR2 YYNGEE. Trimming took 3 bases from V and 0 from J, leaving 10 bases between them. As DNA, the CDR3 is TGTGCCAGCAGCGCATCGACAGTCTCTGGGGCCAACGTCCTGACTTTC. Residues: CASSASTVSGANVLTF.

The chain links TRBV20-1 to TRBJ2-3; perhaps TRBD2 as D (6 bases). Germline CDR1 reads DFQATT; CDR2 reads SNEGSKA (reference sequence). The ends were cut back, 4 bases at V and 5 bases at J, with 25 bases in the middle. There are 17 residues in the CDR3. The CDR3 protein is CSAIILIGRSAGDTQYF. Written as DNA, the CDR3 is TGCAGTGCTATTATTCTTATCGGGCGTTCAGCGGGAGATACGCAGTATTTT.

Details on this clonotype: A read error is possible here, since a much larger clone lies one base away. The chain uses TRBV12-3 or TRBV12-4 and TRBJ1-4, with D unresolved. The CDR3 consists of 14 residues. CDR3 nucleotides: TGTGCCAACAGTTTATCCCCTCGAGGGGAAAAACTGTTTTTT. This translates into CANSLSPRGEKLFF.

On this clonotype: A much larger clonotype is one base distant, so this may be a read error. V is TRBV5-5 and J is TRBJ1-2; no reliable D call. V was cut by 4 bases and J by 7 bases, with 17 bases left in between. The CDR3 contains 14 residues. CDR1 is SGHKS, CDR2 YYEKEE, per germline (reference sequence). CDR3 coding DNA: TGTGCCAGCAGCGTGGAGTGGGTTAGAGGTGGCTACACCTTC. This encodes CASSVEWVRGGYTF.

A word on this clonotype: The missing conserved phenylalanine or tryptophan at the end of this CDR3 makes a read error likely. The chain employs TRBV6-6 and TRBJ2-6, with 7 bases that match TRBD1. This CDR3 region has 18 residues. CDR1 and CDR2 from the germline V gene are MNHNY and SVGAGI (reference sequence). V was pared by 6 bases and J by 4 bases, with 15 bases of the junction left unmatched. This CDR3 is CASSSSNRGMEGANVLTC. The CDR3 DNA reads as TGTGCCAGCAGCTCATCAAACAGGGGCATGGAGGGGGCCAACGTCCTGACTTGC.

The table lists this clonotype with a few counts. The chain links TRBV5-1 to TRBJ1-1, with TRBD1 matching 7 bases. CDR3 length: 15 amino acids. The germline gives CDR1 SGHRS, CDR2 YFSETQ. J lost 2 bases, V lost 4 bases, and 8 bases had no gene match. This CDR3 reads CASSEGQLRNTEAFF. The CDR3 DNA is TGCGCCAGCAGCGAGGGACAGCTTCGTAACACTGAAGCTTTCTTT.

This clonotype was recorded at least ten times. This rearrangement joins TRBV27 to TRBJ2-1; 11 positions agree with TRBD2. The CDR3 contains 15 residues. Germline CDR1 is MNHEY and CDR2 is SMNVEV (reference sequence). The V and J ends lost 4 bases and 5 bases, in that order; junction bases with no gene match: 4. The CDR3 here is CASSSSGGHNNEQFF. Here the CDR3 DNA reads TGTGCCAGCAGTTCTAGCGGGGGGCATAACAATGAGCAGTTCTTC.

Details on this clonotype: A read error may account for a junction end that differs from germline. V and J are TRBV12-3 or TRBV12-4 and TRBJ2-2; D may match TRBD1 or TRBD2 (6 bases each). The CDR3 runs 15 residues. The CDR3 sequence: CASSLAGGLTGERFF. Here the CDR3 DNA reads TGTGCCAGCAGTTTAGCTGGGGGGCTCACCGGGGAGCGGTTTTTT.

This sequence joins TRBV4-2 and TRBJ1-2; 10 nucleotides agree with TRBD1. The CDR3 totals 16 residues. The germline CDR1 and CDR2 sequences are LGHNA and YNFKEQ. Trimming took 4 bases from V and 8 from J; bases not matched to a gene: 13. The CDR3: CASSPGPDRGAGGYTF. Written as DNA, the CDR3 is TGTGCCAGCAGCCCTGGACCGGACAGGGGGGCCGGAGGCTACACCTTC.

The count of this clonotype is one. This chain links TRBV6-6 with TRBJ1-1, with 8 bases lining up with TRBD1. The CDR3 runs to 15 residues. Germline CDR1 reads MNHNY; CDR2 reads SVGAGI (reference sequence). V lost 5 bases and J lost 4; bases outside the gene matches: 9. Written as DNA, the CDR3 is TGTGCCAGCAGTGACGACAGGGGAGGGGGCACTGAAGCTTTCTTT. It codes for CASSDDRGGGTEAFF.

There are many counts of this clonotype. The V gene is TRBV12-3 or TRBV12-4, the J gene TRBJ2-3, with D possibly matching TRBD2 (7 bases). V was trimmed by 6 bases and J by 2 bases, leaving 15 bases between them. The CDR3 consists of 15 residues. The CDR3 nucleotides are TGTGCCAGCAGACGCGCGGGGGACATCACAGATACGCAGTATTTT. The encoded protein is CASRRAGDITDTQYF.

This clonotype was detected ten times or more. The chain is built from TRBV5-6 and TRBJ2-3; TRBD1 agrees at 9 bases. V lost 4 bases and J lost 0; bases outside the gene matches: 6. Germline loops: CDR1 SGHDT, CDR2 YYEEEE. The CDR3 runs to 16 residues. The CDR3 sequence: CASSEKGQGSTDTQYF. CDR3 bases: TGTGCCAGCAGCGAGAAGGGACAGGGCAGCACAGATACGCAGTATTTT.

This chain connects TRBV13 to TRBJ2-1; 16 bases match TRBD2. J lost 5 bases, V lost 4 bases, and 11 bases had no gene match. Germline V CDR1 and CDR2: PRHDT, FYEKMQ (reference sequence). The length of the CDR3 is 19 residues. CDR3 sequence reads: CASSSKGLAGGPVDNEQFF. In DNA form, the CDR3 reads TGTGCCAGCAGCTCTAAGGGACTAGCGGGAGGGCCTGTCGACAATGAGCAGTTCTTC.

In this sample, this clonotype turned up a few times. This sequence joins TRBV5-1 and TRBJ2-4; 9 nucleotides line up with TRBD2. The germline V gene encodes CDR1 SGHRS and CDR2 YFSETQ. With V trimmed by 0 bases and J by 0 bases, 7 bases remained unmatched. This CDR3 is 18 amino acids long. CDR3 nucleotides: TGCGCCAGCAGCTTGGTGCCTAGCGGGGAGGTAGCCAAAAACATTCAGTACTTC. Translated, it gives CASSLVPSGEVAKNIQYF.

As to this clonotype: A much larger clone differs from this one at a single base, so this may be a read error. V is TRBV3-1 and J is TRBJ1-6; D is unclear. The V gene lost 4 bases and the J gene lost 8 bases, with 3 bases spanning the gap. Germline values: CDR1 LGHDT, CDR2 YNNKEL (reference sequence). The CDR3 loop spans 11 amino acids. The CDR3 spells CASSRDSPLHF. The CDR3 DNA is TGTGCCAGCAGCCGAGATTCACCCCTCCACTTT.

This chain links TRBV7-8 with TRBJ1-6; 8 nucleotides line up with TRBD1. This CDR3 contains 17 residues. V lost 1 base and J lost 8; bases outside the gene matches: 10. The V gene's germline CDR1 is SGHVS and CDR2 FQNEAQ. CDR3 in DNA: TGTGCCAGCAGCTTAGGCAGGACAGGGACAAGGGATTCACCCCTCCACTTT. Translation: CASSLGRTGTRDSPLHF.

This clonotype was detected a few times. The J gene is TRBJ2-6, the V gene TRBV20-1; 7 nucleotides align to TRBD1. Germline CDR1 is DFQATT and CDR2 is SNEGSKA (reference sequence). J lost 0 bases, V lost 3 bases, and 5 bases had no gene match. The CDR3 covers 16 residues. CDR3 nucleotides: TGCAGTGCTAGCCCTGGACAGGTCTCTGGGGCCAACGTCCTGACTTTC. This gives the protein CSASPGQVSGANVLTF.

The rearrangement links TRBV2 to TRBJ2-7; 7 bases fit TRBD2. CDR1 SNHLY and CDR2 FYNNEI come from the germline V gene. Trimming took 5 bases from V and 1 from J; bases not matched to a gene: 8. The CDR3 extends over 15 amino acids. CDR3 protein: CASSFPQRGSYEQYF. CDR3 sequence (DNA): TGTGCCAGCAGTTTTCCGCAGCGGGGTTCCTACGAGCAGTACTTC. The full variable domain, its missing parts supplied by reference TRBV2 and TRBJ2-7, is EPEVTQTPSHQVTQMGQEVILRCVPISNHLYFYWYRQILGQKVEFLVSFYNNEISEKSEIFDDQFSVERPDGSNFTLKIRSTKLEDSAMYFCASSFPQRGSYEQYFGPGTRLTVT.

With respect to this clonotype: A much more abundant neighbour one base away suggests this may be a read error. The CDR3 nucleotides are TGCGCCAGCAGCATCCACGAGACCCAGTACTTC. Its translation is CASSIHETQYF. This rearrangement joins TRBV5-1 to TRBJ2-5; D remains unclear. Trimming removed 4 bases at V and 5 bases at J, with 6 bases between. Germline V gene lookup returns CDR1 SGHRS and CDR2 YFSETQ. The CDR3 consists of 11 residues.

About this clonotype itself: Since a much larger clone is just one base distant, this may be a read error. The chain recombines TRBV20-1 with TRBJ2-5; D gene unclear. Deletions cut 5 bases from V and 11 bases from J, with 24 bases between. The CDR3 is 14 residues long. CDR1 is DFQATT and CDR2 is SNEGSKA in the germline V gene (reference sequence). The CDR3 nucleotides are TGCAGTGCTTATAGTCGGAGTCTTCCCAATGAGCAGTACTTC. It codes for CSAYSRSLPNEQYF.

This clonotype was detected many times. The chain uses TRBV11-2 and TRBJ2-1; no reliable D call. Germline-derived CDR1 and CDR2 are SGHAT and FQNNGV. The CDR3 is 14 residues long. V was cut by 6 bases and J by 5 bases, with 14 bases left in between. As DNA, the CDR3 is TGTGCCAGCAGTCCTACAACTTCCCACAATGAGCAGTTCTTC. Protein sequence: CASSPTTSHNEQFF.

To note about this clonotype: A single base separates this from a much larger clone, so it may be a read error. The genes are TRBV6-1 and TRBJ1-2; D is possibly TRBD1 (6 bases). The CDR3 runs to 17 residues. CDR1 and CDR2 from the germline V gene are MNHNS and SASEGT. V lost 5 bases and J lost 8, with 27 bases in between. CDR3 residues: CASSPTGQGGGGLGYTF. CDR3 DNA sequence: TGTGCCAGCAGTCCCACAGGGCAGGGAGGAGGCGGACTCGGCTACACCTTC.

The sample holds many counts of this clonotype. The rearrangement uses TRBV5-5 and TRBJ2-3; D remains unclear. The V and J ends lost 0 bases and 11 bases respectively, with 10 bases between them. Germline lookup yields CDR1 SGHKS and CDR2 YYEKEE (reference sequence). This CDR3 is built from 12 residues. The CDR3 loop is CASSLDRKGQYF. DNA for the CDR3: TGTGCCAGCAGCTTGGATAGGAAAGGGCAGTATTTT.

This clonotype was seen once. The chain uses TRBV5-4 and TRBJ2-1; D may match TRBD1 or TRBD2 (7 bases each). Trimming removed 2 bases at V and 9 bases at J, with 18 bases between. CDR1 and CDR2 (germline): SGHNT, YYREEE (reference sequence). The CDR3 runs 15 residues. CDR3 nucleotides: TGTGCCAGCAGCTTCGGGACCCCAGGGGGGGGTGAGCAGTTCTTC. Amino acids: CASSFGTPGGGEQFF.

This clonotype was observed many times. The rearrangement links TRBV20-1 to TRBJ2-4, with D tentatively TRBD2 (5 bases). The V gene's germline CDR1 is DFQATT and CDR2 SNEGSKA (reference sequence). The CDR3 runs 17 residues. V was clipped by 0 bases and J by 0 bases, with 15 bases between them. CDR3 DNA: TGCAGTGCTAGAGATAGATCCCCGGGGTTAGCCAAAAACATTCAGTACTTC. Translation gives CSARDRSPGLAKNIQYF.

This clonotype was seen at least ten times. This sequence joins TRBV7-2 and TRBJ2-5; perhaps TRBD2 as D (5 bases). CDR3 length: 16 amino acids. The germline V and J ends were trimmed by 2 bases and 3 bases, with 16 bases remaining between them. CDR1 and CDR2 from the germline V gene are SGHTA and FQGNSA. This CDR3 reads CASSLISGIGEETQYF. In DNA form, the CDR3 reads TGTGCCAGCAGCTTAATATCCGGGATTGGAGAAGAGACCCAGTACTTC.

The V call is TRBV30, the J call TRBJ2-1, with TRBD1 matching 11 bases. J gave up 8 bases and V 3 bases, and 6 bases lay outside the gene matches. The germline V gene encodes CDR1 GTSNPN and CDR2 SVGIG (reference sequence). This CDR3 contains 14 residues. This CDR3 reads CAWRGDRGFHEQFF. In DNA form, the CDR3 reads TGTGCCTGGAGAGGGGACAGGGGGTTCCATGAGCAGTTCTTC.

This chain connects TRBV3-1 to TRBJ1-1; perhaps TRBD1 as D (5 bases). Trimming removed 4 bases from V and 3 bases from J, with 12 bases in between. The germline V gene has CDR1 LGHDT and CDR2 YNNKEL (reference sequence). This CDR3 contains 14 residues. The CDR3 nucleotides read TGTGCCAGCAGCCTAATTACAGGAGACACTGAAGCTTTCTTT. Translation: CASSLITGDTEAFF.

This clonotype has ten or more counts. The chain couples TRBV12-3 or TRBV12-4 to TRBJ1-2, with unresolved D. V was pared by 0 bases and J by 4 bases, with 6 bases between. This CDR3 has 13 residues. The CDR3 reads CASSLAPFYGYTF. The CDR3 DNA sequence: TGTGCCAGCAGTTTAGCGCCTTTCTATGGCTACACCTTC.